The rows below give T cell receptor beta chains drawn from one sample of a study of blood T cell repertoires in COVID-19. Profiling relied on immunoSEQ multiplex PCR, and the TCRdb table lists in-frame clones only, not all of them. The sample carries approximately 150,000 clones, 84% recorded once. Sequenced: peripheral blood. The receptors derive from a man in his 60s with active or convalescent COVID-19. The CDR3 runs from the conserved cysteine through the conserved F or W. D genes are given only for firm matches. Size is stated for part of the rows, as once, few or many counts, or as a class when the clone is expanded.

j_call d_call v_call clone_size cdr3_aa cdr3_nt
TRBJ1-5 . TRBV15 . CATTTGNSNQPQHF TGTGCCACCACCACCGGGAATAGCAATCAGCCCCAGCATTTT
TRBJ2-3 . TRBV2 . CASSALTDTQYF TGTGCCAGCAGTGCCCTCACAGATACGCAGTATTTT
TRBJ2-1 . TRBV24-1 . CATSDSYNEQFF TGTGCCACCAGTGATTCTTACAATGAGCAGTTCTTC
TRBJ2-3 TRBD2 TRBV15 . CATSRSLVRRGSTDTQYF TGTGCCACCAGCAGATCTCTAGTGCGGCGGGGGAGCACAGATACGCAGTATTTT
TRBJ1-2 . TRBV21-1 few CASSKVAVDYGYTF TGTGCCAGCAGCAAAGTTGCGGTAGACTATGGCTACACCTTC
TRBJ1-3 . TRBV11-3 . CASSLRGSSGNTIYF TGTGCCAGCAGCTTACGGGGGTCCTCTGGAAACACCATATATTTT
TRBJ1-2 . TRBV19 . CASRRDHSQPPLQGYTF TGTGCCAGTAGGCGGGATCATTCCCAGCCCCCCCTACAAGGCTACACCTTC
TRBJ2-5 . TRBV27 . CASSLSVLDLETQYF TGTGCCAGCAGTTTATCGGTCCTAGATTTGGAGACCCAGTACTTC
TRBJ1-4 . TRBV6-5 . CASSYRPPVEKLFF TGTGCCAGCAGTTACCGCCCTCCGGTTGAAAAACTGTTTTTT
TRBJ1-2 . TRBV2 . CASSELAVANYGYTF TGTGCCAGCAGTGAATTGGCGGTAGCTAACTATGGCTACACCTTC
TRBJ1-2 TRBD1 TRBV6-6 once CASSYSGQGAGYTF TGTGCCAGCAGTTACTCTGGACAGGGCGCTGGCTACACCTTC
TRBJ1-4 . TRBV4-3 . CASSPTPRDTLGEKLFF TGCGCCAGCAGCCCCACCCCCCGGGACACGCTGGGTGAAAAACTGTTTTTT
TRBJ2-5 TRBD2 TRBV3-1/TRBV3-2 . CASSQGTGRGAQYF TGTGCCAGCAGCCAAGGTACCGGGCGGGGGGCCCAGTACTTC
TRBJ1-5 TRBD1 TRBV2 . CASRRQGMSNQPQHF TGTGCCAGCAGAAGACAGGGGATGAGCAATCAGCCCCAGCATTTT
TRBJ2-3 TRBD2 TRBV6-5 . CASRPGLAWTDTQYF TGTGCCAGCAGGCCGGGACTAGCATGGACAGATACGCAGTATTTT
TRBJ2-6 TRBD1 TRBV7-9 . CASSRQGSGANVLTF TGTGCCAGCAGCCGACAGGGTTCTGGGGCCAACGTCCTGACTTTC
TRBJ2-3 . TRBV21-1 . CASSSGRGGSTDTQYF TGTGCCAGCAGCTCGGGCAGGGGCGGGAGCACAGATACGCAGTATTTT
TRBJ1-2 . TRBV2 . CASSSDRANYGYTF TGTGCCAGCAGTTCCGACAGAGCTAACTATGGCTACACCTTC
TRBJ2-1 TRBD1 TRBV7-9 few CASSLTGNEQFF TGTGCCAGCAGCTTGACAGGGAATGAGCAGTTCTTC
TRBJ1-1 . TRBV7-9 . CASSIGTLNEAFF TGTGCCAGCAGCATCGGGACACTGAATGAAGCTTTCTTT
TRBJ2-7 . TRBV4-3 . CASSQADTIRYEQYF TGCGCCAGCAGCCAAGCGGACACCATCCGTTACGAGCAGTACTTC
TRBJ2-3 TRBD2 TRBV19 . CASSIPGGRAADTQYF TGTGCCAGTAGTATTCCCGGCGGGAGGGCCGCAGATACGCAGTATTTT
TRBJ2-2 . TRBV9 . CASAGRANTGELFF TGTGCCAGTGCGGGCCGGGCGAACACCGGGGAGCTGTTTTTT
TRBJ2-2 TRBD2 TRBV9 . CASSVGLAGGRVTGELFF TGTGCCAGCAGCGTAGGGCTAGCGGGAGGGCGGGTCACCGGGGAGCTGTTTTTT
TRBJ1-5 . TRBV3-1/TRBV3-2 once CASSQDRSNQPQHF TGTGCCAGCAGCCAAGACAGGAGCAATCAGCCCCAGCATTTT
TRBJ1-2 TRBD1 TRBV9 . CASSPGQEPNYGYTF TGTGCCAGCAGCCCTGGACAGGAACCCAACTATGGCTACACCTTC
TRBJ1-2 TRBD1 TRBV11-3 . CASSEGTGWDYGYTF TGTGCCAGCAGCGAAGGGACAGGGTGGGACTATGGCTACACCTTC
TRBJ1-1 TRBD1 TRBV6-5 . CASSHRGRLTEAFF TGTGCCAGCTCCCACAGGGGGCGCCTCACTGAAGCTTTCTTT
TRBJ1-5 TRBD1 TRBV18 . CASSPNQGAGQPQHF TGTGCCAGCTCACCAAATCAGGGGGCGGGTCAGCCCCAGCATTTT
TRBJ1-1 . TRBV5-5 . CASSLAITGLTEAFF TGTGCCAGCAGCTTGGCAATTACAGGGTTGACTGAAGCTTTCTTT
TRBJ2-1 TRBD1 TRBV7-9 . CASSFSEGQGNYNEQFF TGTGCCAGCAGCTTCTCAGAGGGACAGGGGAACTACAATGAGCAGTTCTTC
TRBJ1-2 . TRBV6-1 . CASSEGPNNYGYTF TGTGCCAGCAGTGAAGGGCCCAATAACTATGGCTACACCTTC
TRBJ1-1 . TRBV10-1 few CASSNQPGSQAFF TGCGCCAGCAGTAACCAACCGGGGTCTCAAGCTTTCTTT
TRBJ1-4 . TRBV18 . CASSPVPHETANEKLFF TGTGCCAGCTCACCAGTTCCCCACGAGACAGCAAATGAAAAACTGTTTTTT
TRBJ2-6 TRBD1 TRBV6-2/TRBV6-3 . CASSWDSSGANVLTF TGTGCCAGCAGTTGGGACAGCTCTGGGGCCAACGTCCTGACTTTC
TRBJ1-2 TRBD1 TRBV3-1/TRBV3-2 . CASSRNQGAQGYTF TGTGCCAGCAGTCGTAATCAGGGGGCGCAGGGCTACACCTTC
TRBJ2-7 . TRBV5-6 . CASSFRQVYEQYF TGTGCCAGCAGCTTTCGCCAGGTCTACGAGCAGTACTTC
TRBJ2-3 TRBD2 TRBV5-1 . CASSFRPSGRASLGTDTQYF TGCGCCAGCAGCTTCCGTCCTAGCGGGAGGGCCTCCCTAGGCACAGATACGCAGTATTTT
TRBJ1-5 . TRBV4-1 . CASSQEFQNSNQPQHF TGCGCCAGCAGCCAAGAGTTCCAGAATAGCAATCAGCCCCAGCATTTT
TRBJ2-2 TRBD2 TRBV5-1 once CASSSSGTNTGELFF TGCGCCAGCAGCTCTAGCGGGACGAACACCGGGGAGCTGTTTTTT
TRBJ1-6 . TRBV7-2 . CASSLAERGSSYNSPLHF TGTGCCAGCAGCTTAGCGGAGAGGGGGAGCTCCTATAATTCACCCCTCCACTTT
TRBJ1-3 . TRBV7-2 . CASSPDAGNTIYF TGTGCCAGCAGCCCCGATGCGGGAAACACCATATATTTT
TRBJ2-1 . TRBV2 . CASTSTPNEQFF TGTGCCAGCACTAGTACCCCAAATGAGCAGTTCTTC
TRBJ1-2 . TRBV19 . CASSFSRDTRTDTF TGTGCCAGTAGTTTCAGCCGGGACACGAGAACGGATACCTTC
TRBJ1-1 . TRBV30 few CAWSRGSTEAFF TGTGCCTGGAGTCGGGGGAGCACTGAAGCTTTCTTT
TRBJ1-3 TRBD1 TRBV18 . CASSPRASGQGHNSGNTIYF TGTGCCAGCTCACCACGCGCTTCCGGACAGGGACACAACTCTGGAAACACCATATATTTT
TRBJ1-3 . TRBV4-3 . CASSQGGHFSGNTIYF TGCGCCAGCAGCCAAGGTGGACACTTCTCTGGAAACACCATATATTTT
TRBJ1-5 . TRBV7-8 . CASSLGTLQGPGEQPQHF TGTGCCAGCAGCTTAGGTACTCTACAGGGACCAGGCGAACAGCCCCAGCATTTT
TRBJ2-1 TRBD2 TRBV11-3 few CASSPAAGGREQFF TGTGCCAGCAGTCCCGCGGCGGGGGGGCGTGAGCAGTTCTTC
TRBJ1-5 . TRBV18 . CASSAGEGIQPQHF TGTGCCAGCTCGGCCGGGGAGGGGATCCAGCCCCAGCATTTT
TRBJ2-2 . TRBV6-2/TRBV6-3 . CASSYSRLADTGELFF TGTGCCAGCAGTTACTCGAGATTAGCGGACACCGGGGAGCTGTTTTTT